The rows below give T cell receptor beta chains drawn from one sample of a study of tumor-infiltrating lymphocytes in primary liver carcinoma. MiXCR, run by TCRdb on the multiplex PCR reads, gives a single entry per CDR3 protein. The table lists approximately 330,000 distinct CDR3 sequences, 65% of them singletons, with 5% to 6.5% in the top ten. The sample was peripheral blood. These receptors were taken from a man aged 35 to 55 with primary liver carcinoma and hepatitis B virus infection. CDR3s include the opening cysteine and the closing phenylalanine or tryptophan. D genes are given only for firm matches. Clone size is not always given. Where it is, it says once, few, many or a class for expanded clones.

J	V	size	D	CDR3	DNA
TRBJ2-7	TRBV4-1	.	TRBD2	CASGQRSPSGVITYEQYF	TGCGCCAGCGGCCAAAGATCCCCCAGCGGGGTAATTACCTACGAGCAGTACTTC
TRBJ2-6	TRBV11-2	.	.	CASSLPSVLTGSGANVLTF	TGTGCCAGCAGCTTACCCTCAGTTCTGACGGGGTCTGGGGCCAACGTCCTGACTTTC
TRBJ1-2	TRBV2	.	.	CASTPPGTTGGYTF	TGTGCCAGCACCCCCCCCGGCACTACAGGGGGCTACACCTTC
TRBJ2-3	TRBV6-6	.	TRBD1	CASSWRGQESTDTQYF	TGTGCCAGCAGTTGGAGGGGACAGGAGAGCACAGATACGCAGTATTTT
TRBJ2-7	TRBV4-2	many	TRBD2	CASSQSGSDEQYF	TGTGCCAGCAGCCAGAGCGGGAGTGACGAGCAGTACTTC
TRBJ2-1	TRBV10-3	many	.	CAISGLPDNEQFF	TGTGCCATCAGCGGACTACCCGACAATGAGCAGTTCTTC
TRBJ2-1	TRBV11-2	.	TRBD2	CASSLTIAGGNEQFF	TGTGCCAGCAGCTTGACCATAGCGGGGGGAAATGAGCAGTTCTTC
TRBJ1-1	TRBV11-2	many	.	CASSATRTSTEAFF	TGTGCCAGCAGCGCGACAAGGACTTCCACTGAAGCTTTCTTT
TRBJ1-1	TRBV6-6	.	TRBD1	CASIGRQGANTEAFF	TGTGCCAGCATTGGGCGACAGGGGGCGAACACTGAAGCTTTCTTT
TRBJ2-6	TRBV28	.	.	CASRGAGANVLTF	TGTGCCAGCCGGGGGGCGGGGGCCAACGTCCTGACTTTC
TRBJ1-4	TRBV11-2	.	TRBD1	CASSLTGQPPKLFF	TGTGCCAGCAGCTTAACGGGACAGCCTCCCAAACTGTTTTTT
TRBJ2-1	TRBV9	.	.	CASSAVLTDNEQFF	TGTGCCAGCAGCGCGGTATTAACAGACAATGAGCAGTTCTTC
TRBJ2-7	TRBV4-2	.	.	CASSHDSGNYGQYF	TGTGCCAGCAGCCATGATTCTGGGAACTACGGGCAGTACTTC
TRBJ1-4	TRBV25-1	.	TRBD1	CASSPAQGALEKLFF	TGTGCCAGCAGCCCGGCACAGGGGGCGCTTGAAAAACTGTTTTTT
TRBJ2-3	TRBV30	.	TRBD2	CAWSVLAGPSVEYF	TGTGCCTGGAGTGTCCTAGCGGGACCATCCGTCGAGTATTTT
TRBJ1-5	TRBV30	few	.	CAWSVGGPRGQPQHF	TGTGCCTGGAGTGTAGGCGGACCCCGGGGTCAGCCCCAGCATTTT
TRBJ2-2	TRBV11-3	.	.	CASSLSNTRELSF	TGTGCCAGCAGCTTATCTAACACCAGGGAGCTGTCTTTT
TRBJ1-4	TRBV7-9	.	.	CASSLAGRGEKLFF	TGTGCCAGCAGCTTAGCCGGGAGGGGCGAAAAACTGTTTTTT
TRBJ1-2	TRBV10-3	many	.	CAISESPEFKDTF	TGTGCCATCAGTGAGTCGCCTGAGTTTAAAGACACCTTC
TRBJ1-1	TRBV7-9	.	.	CASSSRMNTGAFF	TGTGCTAGCAGCTCCCGGATGAACACTGGAGCTTTCTTT
TRBJ2-7	TRBV6-2/TRBV6-3	.	TRBD2	CASMPSGRVDEQYF	TGTGCCAGCATGCCGAGCGGGAGAGTAGACGAGCAGTACTTC
TRBJ2-1	TRBV11-1	.	.	CASSSSGSPYNEQFF	TGTGCCAGCAGCTCTAGTGGGAGCCCCTACAATGAGCAGTTCTTC
TRBJ2-1	TRBV6-2/TRBV6-3	many	.	CASSYSVYEQFF	TGTGCCAGCAGTTACTCGGTATATGAGCAGTTCTTC
TRBJ2-1	TRBV5-1	many	TRBD1	CASRKTGSLVRSYNEQFF	TGCGCCAGCAGAAAGACAGGGTCTCTTGTACGATCCTACAATGAGCAGTTCTTC
TRBJ1-2	TRBV4-3	many	TRBD1	CASSRDSAGDGYTF	TGCGCCAGCAGTCGGGACAGTGCCGGTGATGGCTACACCTTC
TRBJ1-6	TRBV6-5	.	.	CVSSYSGRNSPLHF	TGCGTCAGCAGTTACTCTGGGAGGAATTCACCCCTCCACTTT
TRBJ2-3	TRBV7-2	.	.	CASSSRLSTDTQYF	TGTGCCAGCAGTTCGAGACTGAGCACAGATACGCAGTATTTT
TRBJ2-3	TRBV4-3	.	TRBD1	CASSPTTGRNWDTQYF	TGCGCCAGCAGCCCCACGACAGGGCGAAACTGGGATACGCAGTATTTT
TRBJ1-3	TRBV29-1	many	.	CSVMPRDGNTIYF	TGCAGCGTAATGCCTCGGGACGGAAACACCATATATTTT
TRBJ2-3	TRBV7-9	.	.	CASSSSAADTQYF	TGTGCCAGCAGCTCCTCCGCCGCAGATACGCAGTATTTT
TRBJ1-2	TRBV5-4	.	TRBD1	CASSLASGTGGGYTF	TGTGCCAGCAGCTTGGCCAGCGGGACAGGTGGTGGCTACACCTTC
TRBJ1-1	TRBV6-1	many	.	CASSVKVNMNTEAFF	TGTGCCAGCAGTGTCAAGGTCAACATGAACACTGAAGCTTTCTTT